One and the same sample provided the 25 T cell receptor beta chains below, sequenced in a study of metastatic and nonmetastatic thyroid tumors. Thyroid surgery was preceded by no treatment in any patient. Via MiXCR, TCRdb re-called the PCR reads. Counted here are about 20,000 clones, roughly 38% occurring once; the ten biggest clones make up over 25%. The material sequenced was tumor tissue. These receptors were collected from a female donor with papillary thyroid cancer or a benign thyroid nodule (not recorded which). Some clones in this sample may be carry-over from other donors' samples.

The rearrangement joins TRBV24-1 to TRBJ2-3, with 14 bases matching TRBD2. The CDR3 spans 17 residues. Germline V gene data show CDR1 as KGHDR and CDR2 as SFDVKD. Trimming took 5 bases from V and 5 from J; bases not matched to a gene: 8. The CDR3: CATSGSTSGGARDTQYF. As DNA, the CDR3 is TGTGCCACCAGTGGCTCGACTAGCGGGGGGGCCAGAGATACGCAGTATTTT.

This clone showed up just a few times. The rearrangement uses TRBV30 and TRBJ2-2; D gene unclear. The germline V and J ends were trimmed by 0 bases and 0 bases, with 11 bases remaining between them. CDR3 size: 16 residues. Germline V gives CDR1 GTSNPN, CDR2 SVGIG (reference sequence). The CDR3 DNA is TGTGCCTGGAGTGTACTAAATTTCGCGAACACCGGGGAGCTGTTTTTT. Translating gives CAWSVLNFANTGELFF. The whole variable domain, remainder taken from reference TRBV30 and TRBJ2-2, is SQTIHQWPATLVQPVGSPLSLECTVEGTSNPNLYWYRQAAGRGLQLLFYSVGIGQISSEVPQNLSASRPQDRQFILSSKKLLLSDSGFYLCAWSVLNFANTGELFFGEGSRLTVL.

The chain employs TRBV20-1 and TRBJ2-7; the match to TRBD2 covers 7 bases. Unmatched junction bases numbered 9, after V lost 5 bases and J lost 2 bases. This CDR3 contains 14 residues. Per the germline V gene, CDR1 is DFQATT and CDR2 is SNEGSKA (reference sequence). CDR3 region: CSAEAGRGTYEQYF. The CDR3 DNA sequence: TGCAGTGCTGAAGCGGGGAGGGGTACCTACGAGCAGTACTTC.

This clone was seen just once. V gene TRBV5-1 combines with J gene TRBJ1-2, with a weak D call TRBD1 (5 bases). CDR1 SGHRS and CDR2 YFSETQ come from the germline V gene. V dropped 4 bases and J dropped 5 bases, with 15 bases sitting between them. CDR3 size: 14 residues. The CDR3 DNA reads TGCGCCAGCAGCCGGGACCCCGGAGGATATGGCTACACCTTC. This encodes CASSRDPGGYGYTF.

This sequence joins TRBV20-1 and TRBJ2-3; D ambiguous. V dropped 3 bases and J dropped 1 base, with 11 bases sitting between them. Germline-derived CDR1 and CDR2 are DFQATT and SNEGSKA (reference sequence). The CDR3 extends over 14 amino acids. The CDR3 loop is CSARASAGTDTQYF. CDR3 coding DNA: TGCAGTGCTAGGGCCTCGGCTGGCACAGATACGCAGTATTTT.

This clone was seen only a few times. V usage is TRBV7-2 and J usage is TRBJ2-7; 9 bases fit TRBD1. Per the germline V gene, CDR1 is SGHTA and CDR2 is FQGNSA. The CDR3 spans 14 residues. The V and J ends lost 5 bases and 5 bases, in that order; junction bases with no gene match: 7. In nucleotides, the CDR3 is TGTGCCAGCAGCAACCGGGGACAGGGAGACGAGCAGTACTTC. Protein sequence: CASSNRGQGDEQYF.

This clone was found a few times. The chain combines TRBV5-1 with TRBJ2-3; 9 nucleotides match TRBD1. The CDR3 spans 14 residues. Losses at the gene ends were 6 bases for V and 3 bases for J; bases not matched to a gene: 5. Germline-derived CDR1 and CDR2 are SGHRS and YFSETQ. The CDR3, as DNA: TGCGCCAGCACATCGGGACAGGGAACAGATACGCAGTATTTT. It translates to CASTSGQGTDTQYF.

The CDR3 is CASSLREMGTDTQYF. The CDR3 nucleotides are TGTGCCAGCTCCCTCCGGGAGATGGGCACAGATACGCAGTATTTT. The J gene is TRBJ2-3, the V gene TRBV18; D possibly corresponds to TRBD2 (6 bases). Germline V CDR1 and CDR2: KGHSH, LQKENI. V was shortened by 6 bases and J by 1 base, with 14 bases between the two germline ends. This CDR3 contains 15 residues.

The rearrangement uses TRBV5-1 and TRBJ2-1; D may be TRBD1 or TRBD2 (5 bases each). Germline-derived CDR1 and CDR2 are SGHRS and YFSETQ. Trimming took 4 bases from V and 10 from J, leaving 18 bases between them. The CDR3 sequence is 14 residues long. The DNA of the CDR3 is TGCGCCAGCAGCCCGGGGACGGACTCTAGGGAGCAGTTCTTC. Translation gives CASSPGTDSREQFF.

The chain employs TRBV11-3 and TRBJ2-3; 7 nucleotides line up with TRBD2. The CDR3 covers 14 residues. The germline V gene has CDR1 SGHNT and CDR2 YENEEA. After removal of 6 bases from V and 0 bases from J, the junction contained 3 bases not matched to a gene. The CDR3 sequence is CASSTRGSTDTQYF. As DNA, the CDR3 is TGTGCCAGCAGTACGCGGGGGAGCACAGATACGCAGTATTTT. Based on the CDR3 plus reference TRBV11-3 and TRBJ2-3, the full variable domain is EAGVVQSPRYKIIEKKQPVAFWCNPISGHNTLYWYLQNLGQGPELLIRYENEEAVDDSQLPKDRFSAERLKGVDSTLKIQPAELGDSAVYLCASSTRGSTDTQYFGPGTRLTVL.

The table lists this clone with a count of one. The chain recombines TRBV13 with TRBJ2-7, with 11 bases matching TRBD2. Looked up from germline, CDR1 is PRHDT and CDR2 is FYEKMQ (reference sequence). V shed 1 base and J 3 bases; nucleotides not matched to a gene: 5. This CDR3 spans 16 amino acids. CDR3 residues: CASSLVAGGLGYEQYF. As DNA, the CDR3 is TGTGCCAGCAGCTTAGTAGCGGGAGGGCTCGGCTACGAGCAGTACTTC.

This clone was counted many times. The CDR3 region is CASGLDSGAGYTF. The DNA of the CDR3 is TGTGCCAGCGGGCTGGACAGTGGGGCTGGCTACACCTTC. This sequence joins TRBV6-1 and TRBJ1-2; D may be TRBD1 (6 bases). Germline V gene data show CDR1 as MNHNS and CDR2 as SASEGT. The CDR3 length is 13 residues. Trimming took off 8 bases at V and 7 bases at J, with 17 bases between the two ends.

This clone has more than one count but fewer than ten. CDR3 nucleotide sequence: TGTGCCAGCAGTGAACCACCGGGACAGGGGAATAGTCAGCCCCAGCATTTT. Its translation is CASSEPPGQGNSQPQHF. The rearrangement joins TRBV6-1 to TRBJ1-5; 10 bases match TRBD1. Germline trimming cut 2 bases from V and 6 bases from J; bases unmatched to any gene: 10. This CDR3 comprises 17 residues. Looked up from germline, CDR1 is MNHNS and CDR2 is SASEGT.

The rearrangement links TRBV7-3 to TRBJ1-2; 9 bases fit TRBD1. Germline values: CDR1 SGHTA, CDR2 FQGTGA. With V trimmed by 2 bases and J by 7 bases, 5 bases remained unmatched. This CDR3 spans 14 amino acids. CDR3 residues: CASSLGTGKAGYTF. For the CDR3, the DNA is TGTGCCAGCAGCTTAGGGACAGGGAAGGCTGGCTACACCTTC.

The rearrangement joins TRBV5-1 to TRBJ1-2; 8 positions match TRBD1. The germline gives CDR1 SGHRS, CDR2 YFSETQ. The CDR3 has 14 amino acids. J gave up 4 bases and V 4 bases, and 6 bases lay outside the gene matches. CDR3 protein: CASSAGQGSYGYTF. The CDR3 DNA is TGCGCCAGCAGCGCTGGACAGGGAAGCTATGGCTACACCTTC.

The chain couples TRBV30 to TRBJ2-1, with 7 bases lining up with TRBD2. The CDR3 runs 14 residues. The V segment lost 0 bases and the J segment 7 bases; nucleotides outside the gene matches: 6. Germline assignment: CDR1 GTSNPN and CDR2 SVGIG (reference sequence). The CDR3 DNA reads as TGTGCCTGGAGTGTAGGATCCGGGAGGAATGAGCAGTTCTTC. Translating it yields CAWSVGSGRNEQFF. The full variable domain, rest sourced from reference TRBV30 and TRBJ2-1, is SQTIHQWPATLVQPVGSPLSLECTVEGTSNPNLYWYRQAAGRGLQLLFYSVGIGQISSEVPQNLSASRPQDRQFILSSKKLLLSDSGFYLCAWSVGSGRNEQFFGPGTRLTVL.

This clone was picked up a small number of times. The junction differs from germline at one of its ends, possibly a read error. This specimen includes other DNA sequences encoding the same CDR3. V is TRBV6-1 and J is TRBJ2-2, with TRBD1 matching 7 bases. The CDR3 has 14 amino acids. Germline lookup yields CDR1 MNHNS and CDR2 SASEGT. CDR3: CASSGTANTGELFF. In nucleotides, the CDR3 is TGCGCCAGCAGTGGGACAGCAAACACCGGGGAGCTGTTTTTT.

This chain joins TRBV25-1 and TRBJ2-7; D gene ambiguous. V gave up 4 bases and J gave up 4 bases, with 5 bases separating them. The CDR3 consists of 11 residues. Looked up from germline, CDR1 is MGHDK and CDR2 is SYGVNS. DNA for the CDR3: TGTGCCAGCAGTGTTAATTACGAGCAGTACTTC. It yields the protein CASSVNYEQYF.

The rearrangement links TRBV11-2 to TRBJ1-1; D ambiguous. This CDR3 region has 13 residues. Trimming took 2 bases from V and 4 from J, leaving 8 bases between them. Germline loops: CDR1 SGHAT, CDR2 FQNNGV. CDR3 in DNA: TGTGCCAGCAGCTTAATTGTGAGCACTGAAGCTTTCTTT. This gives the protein CASSLIVSTEAFF.

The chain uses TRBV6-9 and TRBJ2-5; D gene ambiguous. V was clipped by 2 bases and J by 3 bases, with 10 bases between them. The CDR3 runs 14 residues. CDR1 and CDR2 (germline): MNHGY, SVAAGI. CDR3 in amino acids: CASSYITEKETQYF. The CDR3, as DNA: TGTGCCAGCAGTTATATTACGGAGAAAGAGACCCAGTACTTC.

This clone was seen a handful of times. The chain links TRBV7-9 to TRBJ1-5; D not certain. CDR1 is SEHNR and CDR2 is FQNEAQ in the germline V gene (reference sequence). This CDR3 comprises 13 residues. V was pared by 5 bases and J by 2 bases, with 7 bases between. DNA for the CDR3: TGTGCCAGCAGCGGGGAAGGCAATCAGCCCCAGCATTTT. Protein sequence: CASSGEGNQPQHF.

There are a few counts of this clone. CDR3 sequence: CSARVEDRAYEQYF. CDR3 coding DNA: TGCAGTGCTAGAGTCGAGGACAGAGCCTACGAGCAGTACTTC. V is TRBV20-1 and J is TRBJ2-7; TRBD1 might be the D (6 bases). This CDR3 has 14 residues. V was shortened by 1 base and J by 2 bases, with 12 bases between the two germline ends. Germline lookup yields CDR1 DFQATT and CDR2 SNEGSKA (reference sequence).

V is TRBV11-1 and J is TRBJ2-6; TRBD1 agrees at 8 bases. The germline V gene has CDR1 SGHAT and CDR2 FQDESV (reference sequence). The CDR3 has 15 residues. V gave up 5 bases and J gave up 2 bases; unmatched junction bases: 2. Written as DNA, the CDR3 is TGTGCCAGCAGCCTGGACAGGGCTGGGGCCAACGTCCTGACTTTC. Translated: CASSLDRAGANVLTF.

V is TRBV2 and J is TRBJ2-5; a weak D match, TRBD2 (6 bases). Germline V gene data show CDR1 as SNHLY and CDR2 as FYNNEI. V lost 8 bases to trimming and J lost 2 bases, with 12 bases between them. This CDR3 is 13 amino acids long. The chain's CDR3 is CASLTRGQETQYF. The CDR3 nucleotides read TGTGCCAGCCTGACTAGGGGACAAGAGACCCAGTACTTC.

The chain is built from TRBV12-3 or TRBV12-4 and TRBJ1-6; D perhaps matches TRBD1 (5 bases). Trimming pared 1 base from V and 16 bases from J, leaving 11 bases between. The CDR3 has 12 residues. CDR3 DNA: TGTGCCAGCAGTTTAGGGGGGTCCAAGCTCCACTTT. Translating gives CASSLGGSKLHF.